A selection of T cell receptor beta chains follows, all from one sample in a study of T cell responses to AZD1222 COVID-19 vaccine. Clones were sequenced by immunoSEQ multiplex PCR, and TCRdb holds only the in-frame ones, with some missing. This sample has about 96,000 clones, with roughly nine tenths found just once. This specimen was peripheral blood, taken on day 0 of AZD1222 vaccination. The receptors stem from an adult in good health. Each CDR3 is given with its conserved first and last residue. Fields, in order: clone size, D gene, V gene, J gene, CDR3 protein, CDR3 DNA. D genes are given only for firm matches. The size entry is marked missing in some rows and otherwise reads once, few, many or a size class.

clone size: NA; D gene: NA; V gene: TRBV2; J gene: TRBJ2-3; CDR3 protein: CASSEVREATQYF; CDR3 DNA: TGTGCCAGCAGTGAAGTCAGGGAGGCTACGCAGTATTTT
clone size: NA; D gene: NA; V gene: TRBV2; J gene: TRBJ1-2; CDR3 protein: CASSIGDVSIYGYTF; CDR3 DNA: TGTGCCAGCAGTATAGGCGACGTCTCGATCTATGGCTACACCTTC
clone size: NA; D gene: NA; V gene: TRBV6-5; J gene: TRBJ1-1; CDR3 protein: CASSYSWFDTVTEAFF; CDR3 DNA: TGTGCCAGCAGTTACTCTTGGTTCGATACGGTCACTGAAGCTTTCTTT
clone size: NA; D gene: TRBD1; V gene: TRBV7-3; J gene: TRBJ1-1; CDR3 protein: CASSEGQGAAAFF; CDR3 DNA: TGTGCCAGCAGCGAAGGACAGGGGGCTGCGGCTTTCTTT
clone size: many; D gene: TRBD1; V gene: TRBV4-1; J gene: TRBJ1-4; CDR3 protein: CASSHLAGTGNEKLFF; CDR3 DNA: TGCGCCAGCAGCCACTTAGCCGGGACAGGGAATGAAAAACTGTTTTTT
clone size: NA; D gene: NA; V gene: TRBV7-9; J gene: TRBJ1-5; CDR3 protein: CASSFWGQPQHF; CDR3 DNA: TGTGCCAGCAGCTTTTGGGGTCAGCCCCAGCATTTT
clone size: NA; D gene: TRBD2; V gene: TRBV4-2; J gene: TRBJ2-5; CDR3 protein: CASSPAGGRETQYF; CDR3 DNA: TGTGCCAGCAGCCCAGCGGGGGGTCGAGAGACCCAGTACTTC
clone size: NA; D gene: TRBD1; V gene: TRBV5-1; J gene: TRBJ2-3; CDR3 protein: CASSFTGGAGSTDTQYF; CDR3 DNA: TGCGCCAGCAGCTTCACAGGGGGTGCGGGTAGCACAGATACGCAGTATTTT
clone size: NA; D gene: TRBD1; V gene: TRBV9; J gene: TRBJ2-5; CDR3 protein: CASSGGDRGIQETQYF; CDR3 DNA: TGTGCCAGCAGCGGTGGGGACAGGGGGATCCAAGAGACCCAGTACTTC
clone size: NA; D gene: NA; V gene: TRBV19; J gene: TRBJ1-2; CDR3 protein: CASTLSPVGASGYTF; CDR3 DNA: TGTGCCAGTACCTTATCACCGGTTGGGGCCAGTGGCTACACCTTC
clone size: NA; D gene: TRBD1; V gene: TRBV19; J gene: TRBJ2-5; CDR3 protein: CASSMGGQGGETQYF; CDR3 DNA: TGTGCCAGTAGTATGGGCGGACAGGGGGGGGAGACCCAGTACTTC
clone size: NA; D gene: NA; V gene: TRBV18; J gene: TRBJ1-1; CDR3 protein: CASSPNSGNTEAFF; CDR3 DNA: TGTGCCAGCTCACCTAATTCGGGTAACACTGAAGCTTTCTTT
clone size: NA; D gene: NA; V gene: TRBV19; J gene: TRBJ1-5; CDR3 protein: CASRAGHSSNQPQHF; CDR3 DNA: TGTGCCAGTAGAGCGGGACACAGTAGCAATCAGCCCCAGCATTTT
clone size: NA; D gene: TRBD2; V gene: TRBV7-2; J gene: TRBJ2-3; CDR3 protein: CASSKSGGARTDTQYF; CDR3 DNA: TGTGCCAGCAGCAAGAGCGGGGGGGCGCGCACAGATACGCAGTATTTT
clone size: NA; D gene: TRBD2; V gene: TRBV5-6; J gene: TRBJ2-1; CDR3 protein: CASRPAGGLREQFF; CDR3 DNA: TGTGCCAGCAGGCCAGCGGGGGGGCTTCGGGAGCAGTTCTTC
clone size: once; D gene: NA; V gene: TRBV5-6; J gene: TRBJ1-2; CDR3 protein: CASSLLQGYYGYTF; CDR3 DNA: TGTGCCAGCAGCTTGTTACAGGGTTACTATGGCTACACCTTC
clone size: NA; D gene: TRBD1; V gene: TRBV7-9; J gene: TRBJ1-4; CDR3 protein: CASSPPGTGEKLFF; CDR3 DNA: TGTGCCAGCAGCCCCCCCGGGACAGGAGAAAAACTGTTTTTT
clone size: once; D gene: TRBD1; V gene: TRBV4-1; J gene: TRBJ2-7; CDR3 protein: CASSPGTANYEQYF; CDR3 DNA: TGCGCCAGCAGCCCCGGGACAGCGAATTACGAGCAGTACTTC
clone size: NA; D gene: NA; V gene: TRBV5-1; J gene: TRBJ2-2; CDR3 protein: CASSSIPGFNTGELFF; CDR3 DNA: TGCGCCAGCAGCTCTATACCGGGTTTCAACACCGGGGAGCTGTTTTTT
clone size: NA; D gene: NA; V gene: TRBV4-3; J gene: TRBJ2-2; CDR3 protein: CASSRQLEGYSNTGELFF; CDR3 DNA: TGCGCCAGCAGCCGACAATTAGAGGGCTACTCGAACACCGGGGAGCTGTTTTTT
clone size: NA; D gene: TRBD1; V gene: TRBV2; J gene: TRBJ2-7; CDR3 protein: CASSVGTGPYYEQYF; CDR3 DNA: TGTGCCAGCTCTGTGGGGACAGGGCCTTACTACGAGCAGTACTTC
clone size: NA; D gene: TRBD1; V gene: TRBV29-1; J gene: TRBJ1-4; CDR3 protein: CSVEDDRVFEKLFF; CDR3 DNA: TGCAGCGTTGAAGATGACAGGGTATTTGAAAAACTGTTTTTT
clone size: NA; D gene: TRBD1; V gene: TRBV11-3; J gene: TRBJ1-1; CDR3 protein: CASSGDRRGETFF; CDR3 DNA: TGTGCCAGCTCGGGGGACAGGCGAGGCGAAACTTTCTTT
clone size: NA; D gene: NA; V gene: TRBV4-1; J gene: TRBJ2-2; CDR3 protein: CASSHGQGPNTGELFF; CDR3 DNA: TGCGCCAGCAGCCATGGGCAGGGTCCGAACACCGGGGAGCTGTTTTTT
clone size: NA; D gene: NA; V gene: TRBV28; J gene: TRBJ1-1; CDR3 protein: CASSSGFGAEAFF; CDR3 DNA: TGTGCCAGCAGCTCCGGGTTTGGGGCTGAAGCTTTCTTT
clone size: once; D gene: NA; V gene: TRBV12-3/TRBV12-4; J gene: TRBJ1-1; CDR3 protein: CASSFLRNTEAFF; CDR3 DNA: TGTGCCAGCAGTTTTTTGAGGAACACTGAAGCTTTCTTT
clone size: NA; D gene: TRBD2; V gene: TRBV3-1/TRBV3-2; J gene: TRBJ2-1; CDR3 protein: CASSLSRLAGLPGTRLDEQFF; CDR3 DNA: TGTGCCAGCAGCCTAAGCCGACTAGCCGGGTTGCCGGGGACTAGACTCGATGAGCAGTTCTTC
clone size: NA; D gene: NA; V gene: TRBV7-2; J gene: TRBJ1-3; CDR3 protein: CASSPVPSGNTIYF; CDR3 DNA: TGTGCCAGCAGCCCTGTCCCCTCTGGAAACACCATATATTTT
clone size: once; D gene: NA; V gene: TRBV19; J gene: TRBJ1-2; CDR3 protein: CASSIGGRYTF; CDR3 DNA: TGTGCCAGTAGTATCGGGGGCCGCTACACCTTC
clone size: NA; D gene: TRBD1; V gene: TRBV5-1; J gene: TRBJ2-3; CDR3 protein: CASSSGQGSADTQYF; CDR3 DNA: TGCGCCAGCAGCTCCGGACAGGGGAGCGCAGATACGCAGTATTTT
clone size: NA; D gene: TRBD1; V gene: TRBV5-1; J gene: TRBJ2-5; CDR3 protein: CASSSAGTGVQETQYF; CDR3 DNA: TGCGCCAGCAGCTCCGCCGGGACAGGGGTCCAAGAGACCCAGTACTTC
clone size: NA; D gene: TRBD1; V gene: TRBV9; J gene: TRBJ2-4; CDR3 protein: CASGDRVEGIQYF; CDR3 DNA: TGTGCCAGCGGAGACAGGGTAGAGGGCATTCAGTACTTC
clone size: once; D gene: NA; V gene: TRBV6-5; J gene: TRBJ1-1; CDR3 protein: CASSSTVMNTEAFF; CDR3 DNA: TGTGCCAGCAGTTCGACAGTTATGAACACTGAAGCTTTCTTT
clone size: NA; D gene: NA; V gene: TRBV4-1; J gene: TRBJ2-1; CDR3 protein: CASSQAGEASKEQFF; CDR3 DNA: TGCGCCAGCAGCCAAGCCGGGGAAGCGTCGAAGGAGCAGTTCTTC
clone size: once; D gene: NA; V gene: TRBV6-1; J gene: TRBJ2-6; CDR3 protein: CASSDFRLYSGANVLTF; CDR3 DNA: TGTGCCAGCAGTGATTTTCGACTGTACTCTGGGGCCAACGTCCTGACTTTC
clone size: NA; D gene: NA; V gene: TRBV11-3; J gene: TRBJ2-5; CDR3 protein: CASSSLLGETQYF; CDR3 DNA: TGTGCCAGCAGCTCTCTCCTAGGAGAGACCCAGTACTTC
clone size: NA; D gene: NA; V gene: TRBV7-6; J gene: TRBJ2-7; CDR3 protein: CASSPGGSRTYEQYF; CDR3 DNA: TGTGCCAGCAGCCCCGGAGGGTCGCGAACCTACGAGCAGTACTTC
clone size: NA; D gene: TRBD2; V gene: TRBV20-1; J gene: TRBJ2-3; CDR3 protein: CSASGRAGAGTDTQYF; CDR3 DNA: TGCAGTGCTAGTGGCCGAGCGGGGGCGGGAACAGATACGCAGTATTTT
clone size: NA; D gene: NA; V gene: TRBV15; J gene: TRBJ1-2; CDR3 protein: CATSRDLGQYGYTF; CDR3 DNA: TGTGCCACCAGCAGAGATCTAGGACAGTATGGCTACACCTTC
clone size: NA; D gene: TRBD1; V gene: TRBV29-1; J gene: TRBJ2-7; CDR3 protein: CSVTDRAYEQYF; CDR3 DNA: TGCAGCGTTACGGACAGGGCGTACGAGCAGTACTTC
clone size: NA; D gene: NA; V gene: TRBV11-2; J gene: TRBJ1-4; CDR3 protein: CASSWGRENEKLFF; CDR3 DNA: TGTGCCAGCAGCTGGGGTCGTGAGAACGAAAAACTGTTTTTT
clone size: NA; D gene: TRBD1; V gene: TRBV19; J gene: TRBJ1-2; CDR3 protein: CASSMGQGTYGYTF; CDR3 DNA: TGTGCCAGTAGTATGGGACAGGGGACCTATGGCTACACCTTC
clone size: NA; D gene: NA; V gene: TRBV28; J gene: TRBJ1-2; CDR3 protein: CASSGVSAGNHNYGYTF; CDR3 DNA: TGTGCCAGCAGTGGAGTGTCAGCCGGAAACCATAACTATGGCTACACCTTC
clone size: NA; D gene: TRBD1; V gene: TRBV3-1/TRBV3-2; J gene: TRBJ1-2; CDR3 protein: CASAGTGANYGYTF; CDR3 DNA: TGTGCCAGCGCCGGGACAGGGGCTAACTATGGCTACACCTTC
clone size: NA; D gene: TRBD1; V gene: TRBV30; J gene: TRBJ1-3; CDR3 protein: CAWRTGVSSGNTIYF; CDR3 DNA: TGTGCCTGGAGGACAGGGGTCAGCTCTGGAAACACCATATATTTT
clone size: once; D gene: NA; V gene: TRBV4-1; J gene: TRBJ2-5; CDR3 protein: CASSPRGVTNQETQYF; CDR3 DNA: TGCGCCAGCAGCCCCAGAGGGGTTACAAACCAAGAGACCCAGTACTTC
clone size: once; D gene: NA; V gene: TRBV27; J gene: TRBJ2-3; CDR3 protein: CASSLLGPDTQYF; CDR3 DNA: TGTGCCAGCAGTTTGCTCGGGCCAGATACGCAGTATTTT
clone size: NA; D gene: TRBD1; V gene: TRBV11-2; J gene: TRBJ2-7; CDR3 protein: CASSPPGTGYEQYF; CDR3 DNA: TGTGCCAGCAGCCCGCCCGGGACAGGGTACGAGCAGTACTTC
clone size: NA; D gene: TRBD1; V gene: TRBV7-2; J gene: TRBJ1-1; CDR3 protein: CASSSRQGRNTEAFF; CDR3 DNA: TGTGCCAGCAGCTCAAGACAGGGGCGGAACACTGAAGCTTTCTTT
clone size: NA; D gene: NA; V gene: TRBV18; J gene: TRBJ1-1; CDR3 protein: CASSPPATTDFTFF; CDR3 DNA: TGTGCCAGCTCACCACCGGCGACGACAGACTTCACTTTCTTT
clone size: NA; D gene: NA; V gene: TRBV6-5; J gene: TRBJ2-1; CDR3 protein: CASSYSPTYPQFF; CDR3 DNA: TGTGCCAGCAGTTACTCGCCAACATACCCCCAGTTCTTC
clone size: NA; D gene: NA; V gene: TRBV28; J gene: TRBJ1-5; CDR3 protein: CATLSPANNQPQHF; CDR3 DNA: TGTGCCACCCTCTCTCCGGCTAACAATCAGCCCCAGCATTTT
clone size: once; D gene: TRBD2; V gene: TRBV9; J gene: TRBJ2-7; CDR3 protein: CASSVGLAGVEQYF; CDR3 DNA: TGTGCCAGCAGCGTAGGACTAGCGGGGGTCGAGCAGTACTTC